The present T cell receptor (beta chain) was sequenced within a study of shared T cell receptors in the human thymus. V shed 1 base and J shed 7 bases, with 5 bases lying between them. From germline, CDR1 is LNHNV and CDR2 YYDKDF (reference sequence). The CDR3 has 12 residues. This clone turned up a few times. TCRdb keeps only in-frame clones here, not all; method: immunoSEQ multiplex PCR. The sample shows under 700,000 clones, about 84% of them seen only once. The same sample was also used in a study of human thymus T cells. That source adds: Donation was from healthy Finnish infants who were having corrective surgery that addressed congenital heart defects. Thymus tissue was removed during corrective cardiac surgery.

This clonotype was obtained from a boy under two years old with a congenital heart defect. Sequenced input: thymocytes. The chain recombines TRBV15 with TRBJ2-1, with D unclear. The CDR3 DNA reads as TGTGCCACCAGCAGAGCCCGGAATGAGCAGTTCTTC. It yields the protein CATSRARNEQFF.